This entry lists 11 T cell receptor beta chains sequenced from one sample in a study of graft-versus-host responses after intestinal transplantation. Their antigen targets remain unknown. Sequencing used immunoSEQ multiplex PCR; TCRdb keeps in-frame clones, though not all of them. The table lists around 110,000 clones, approximately 90% of them singletons. The sample in question was unstimulated CD4+ T cells sorted from spleen or lymph node cells, obtained before intestinal transplant. The origin of the receptors is a human donor who received an intestinal transplant.

This clone was recorded only once. This sequence joins TRBV5-6 and TRBJ2-1; 15 nucleotides match TRBD2. In germline, CDR1 is SGHDT, CDR2 YYEEEE. The CDR3 has 18 amino acids. Unmatched junction bases numbered 10, after V lost 5 bases and J lost 4 bases. CDR3: CASRRGLAGGSGYNEQFF. DNA for the CDR3: TGTGCCAGCAGAAGGGGACTAGCGGGGGGTTCAGGTTACAATGAGCAGTTCTTC.

CDR3 amino acids: CASSRGGRQTGELFF. The DNA for the CDR3 is TGCGCCAGCAGCCGCGGGGGGAGGCAAACCGGGGAGCTGTTTTTT. V usage is TRBV4-1 and J usage is TRBJ2-2; TRBD2 matches at 8 bases. Trimming removed 4 bases from V and 5 bases from J; junction bases left unmatched: 6. The CDR3 spans 15 residues. The germline CDR1 and CDR2 sequences are MGHRA and YSYEKL.

The rearrangement joins TRBV7-9 to TRBJ2-7; D perhaps matches TRBD1 (5 bases). V lost 1 base to trimming and J lost 0 bases, with 13 bases between them. The CDR3 has 16 amino acids. CDR1 SEHNR and CDR2 FQNEAQ come from the germline V gene (reference sequence). This CDR3 reads CASSLGQPTSSYEQYF. In DNA, the CDR3 is TGTGCCAGCAGCTTAGGACAGCCAACGAGCTCCTACGAGCAGTACTTC. Using reference TRBV7-9 and TRBJ2-7 for the parts outside the CDR3, the full variable domain is DTGVSQNPRHKITKRGQNVTFRCDPISEHNRLYWYRQTLGQGPEFLTYFQNEAQLEKSRLLSDRFSAERPKGSFSTLEIQRTEQGDSAMYLCASSLGQPTSSYEQYFGPGTRLTVT.

This clone is a singleton in its sample. This rearrangement joins TRBV27 to TRBJ2-5, with 7 bases lining up with TRBD2. Near its end, the DNA agrees better with TRBJ2-7, so the J call may be wrong. Looked up from germline, CDR1 is MNHEY and CDR2 is SMNVEV (reference sequence). The CDR3 covers 14 residues. Here the CDR3 DNA reads TGTGCCAGCAGTTTAGCAGCGGGGTACCACGAGCAGTACTTC. As protein: CASSLAAGYHEQYF.

The chain links TRBV7-3 to TRBJ2-5; 10 nucleotides agree with TRBD2. Unmatched junction bases numbered 9, after V lost 4 bases and J lost 4 bases. The germline V gene encodes CDR1 SGHTA and CDR2 FQGTGA. CDR3 size: 16 residues. CDR3 in DNA: TGTGCCAGCAGCTACCCTCCCTCTAGCGGGAGAGAGACCCAGTACTTC. Amino acid sequence: CASSYPPSSGRETQYF.

The chain uses TRBV27 and TRBJ2-2; TRBD1 is a possible D gene (6 bases). The CDR3 contains 18 residues. The germline gives CDR1 MNHEY, CDR2 SMNVEV (reference sequence). V lost 3 bases to trimming and J lost 1 base, with 18 bases between them. The CDR3 protein is CASSLRGILLQNTGELFF. CDR3 DNA sequence: TGTGCCAGCAGTTTGAGGGGGATCCTTCTTCAGAACACCGGGGAGCTGTTTTTT.

The rearrangement links TRBV5-1 to TRBJ1-1; no reliable D call. There are 14 residues in the CDR3. Trimming removed 3 bases at V and 0 bases at J, with 9 bases between. CDR1 is SGHRS and CDR2 is YFSETQ in the germline V gene. The CDR3 loop reads CASSSSSLNTEAFF. The DNA for the CDR3 is TGCGCCAGCAGCTCGAGTAGTTTGAACACTGAAGCTTTCTTT. Supplemented by reference TRBV5-1 and TRBJ1-1, the full variable domain reads KAGVTQTPRYLIKTRGQQVTLSCSPISGHRSVSWYQQTPGQGLQFLFEYFSETQRNKGNFPGRFSGRQFSNSRSEMNVSTLELGDSALYLCASSSSSLNTEAFFGQGTRLTVV.

This chain connects TRBV9 to TRBJ1-1, with D hard to call. Germline CDR1 is SGDLS and CDR2 is YYNGEE. The CDR3 is 15 residues long. V dropped 0 bases and J dropped 0 bases, with 9 bases sitting between them. DNA for the CDR3: TGTGCCAGCAGCGTAGGGGGAGGGATGAACACTGAAGCTTTCTTT. Protein product: CASSVGGGMNTEAFF.

The genes are TRBV9 and TRBJ2-7; 12 bases align to TRBD2. The CDR3 totals 16 residues. Trimming removed 0 bases from V and 6 bases from J; junction bases left unmatched: 7. CDR1 is SGDLS and CDR2 is YYNGEE in the germline V gene. The CDR3 is CASSVGLAGDRREQYF. The CDR3 DNA reads as TGTGCCAGCAGCGTAGGACTAGCGGGAGATCGGCGCGAGCAGTACTTC. The whole variable domain, filled in from reference TRBV9 and TRBJ2-7, reads DSGVTQTPKHLITATGQRVTLRCSPRSGDLSVYWYQQSLDQGLQFLIQYYNGEERAKGNILERFSAQQFPDLHSELNLSSLELGDSALYFCASSVGLAGDRREQYFGPGTRLTVT.

J is TRBJ1-5 and V is TRBV4-1; no clear D gene. The CDR3 is 15 amino acids. V was cut by 4 bases and J by 4 bases, with 14 bases left in between. Germline CDR1 MGHRA, CDR2 YSYEKL. Here the CDR3 DNA reads TGCGCCAGCAGCCTCTACGGGGAGAGGAATCAGCCCCAGCATTTT. Its translation: CASSLYGERNQPQHF.

CDR3 amino acids: CASSSGLAGVSTDTQYF. The CDR3 nucleotides are TGTGCCAGCAGCTCAGGACTAGCGGGAGTCAGCACAGATACGCAGTATTTT. V usage is TRBV7-9 and J usage is TRBJ2-3, with TRBD2 identical over 13 bases. Germline CDR1 and CDR2: SEHNR and FQNEAQ (reference sequence). After removal of 4 bases from V and 0 bases from J, the junction contained 4 bases not matched to a gene. The CDR3 has 17 amino acids.